This TCR beta chain appears in the sequencing data of a study of cytomegalovirus exposure and HLA in healthy donors. As regards this clone: Its antigen is as yet unknown.

V lost 7 bases and J 2 bases, leaving 9 bases between the germline ends. The CDR3 consists of 12 residues. CDR1 SQVTM and CDR2 ANQGSEA come from the germline V gene. Study results and limitations: TCR beta chains numbering some 160 were designated cytomegalovirus-associated. The authors judged a highly shared variant cluster likely a sequencing artifact. Of the V segments, some could not be distinguished, including TRBV6-2 and TRBV6-3, and were excluded. Based on reports, TCR beta sequences accurately predicted HLA-A and HLA-B alleles for most subjects.

The PCR employed 60 Vbeta primers together with 13 Jbeta primers. The table came from immunoSEQ multiplex PCR; TCRdb's copy has only in-frame clones and leaves some out. This table holds about 190,000 clones, roughly four fifths found once. The sequence was obtained from a young woman in good health and CMV-seronegative. This chain uses TRBV29-1 with TRBJ1-5, with D unclear. Sequences were obtained from PBMCs. The CDR3 is CSARQGNQPQHF. As DNA, the CDR3 is TGCAGCGCCCGTCAGGGCAATCAGCCCCAGCATTTT.